One TCR beta chain is described in this entry. No antigen is known for it. In germline, CDR1 is MDHEN, CDR2 SYDVKM. The length of the CDR3 is 14 residues. V dropped 3 bases and J dropped 4 bases, with 12 bases sitting between them. This sample is drawn from a study of T-cell reconstitution after alpha-beta-depleted transplantation in children. Study-level results: Once a year had passed after transplant, T-cell counts and diversity came mostly from newly produced T cells. Reportedly, alpha-beta T cells present about two months post-transplant originated from several hundred expanded clones of graft origin. Day-60 TCRbeta diversity that was high in some patients was derived from surviving recipient T cells and thymic progenitors.

The TCRbeta library was prepared with unique molecular identifiers. MiXCR was run by TCRdb on the PCR reads, yielding one entry per CDR3 protein. Altogether 300,000 to 350,000 distinct CDR3 sequences are present, roughly 15% being singletons, with the ten largest covering roughly 40%. The chain employs TRBV28 and TRBJ1-2; a weak D match, TRBD1 (5 bases). This sample comprised PBMCs, mostly from graft donor cells, obtained 360 days after TCRalphabeta/CD19-depleted stem cell transplant. This receptor was identified in a male patient aged 2 to 9 who had a stem cell transplant for acute lymphoblastic leukemia, so the T cells may come from the graft donor. CDR3 DNA sequence: TGTGCCAGCAGTTTTAGGGGTAGGGGCTATGGCTACACCTTC. Translating gives CASSFRGRGYGYTF.